This TCR beta chain was sequenced for a study of blood T cell dynamics during melanoma immunotherapy. CDR3 length: 15 residues. The J segment lost 5 bases and the V segment lost 5 bases, leaving 11 bases of the junction unmatched. Germline V gene sequence: CDR1 SGHVS, CDR2 FNYEAQ. Time point noted: pre-treatment baseline. Response was assessed by RECIST 1.1 at 12 weeks, except a couple of rapid progressors. Prior systemic cancer therapy, immunosuppressant use and other active malignancies excluded patients. Here immunoSEQ multiplex PCR was the method, and the copy in TCRdb shows in-frame clones only, minus some. Counted here are 6,000 to 8,500 clones, roughly 75% occurring once; the ten biggest clones make up roughly 29%.

This specimen consisted of blood, obtained from a patient treated with checkpoint blockade. The genes are TRBV7-6 and TRBJ2-5, with 7 nucleotides matching TRBD1. The clonotype was recovered from a human donor with melanoma. The CDR3 nucleotides read TGTGCCAGCAGCCCCCGACAGGGACAGAGGGAGACCCAGTACTTC. As protein: CASSPRQGQRETQYF.